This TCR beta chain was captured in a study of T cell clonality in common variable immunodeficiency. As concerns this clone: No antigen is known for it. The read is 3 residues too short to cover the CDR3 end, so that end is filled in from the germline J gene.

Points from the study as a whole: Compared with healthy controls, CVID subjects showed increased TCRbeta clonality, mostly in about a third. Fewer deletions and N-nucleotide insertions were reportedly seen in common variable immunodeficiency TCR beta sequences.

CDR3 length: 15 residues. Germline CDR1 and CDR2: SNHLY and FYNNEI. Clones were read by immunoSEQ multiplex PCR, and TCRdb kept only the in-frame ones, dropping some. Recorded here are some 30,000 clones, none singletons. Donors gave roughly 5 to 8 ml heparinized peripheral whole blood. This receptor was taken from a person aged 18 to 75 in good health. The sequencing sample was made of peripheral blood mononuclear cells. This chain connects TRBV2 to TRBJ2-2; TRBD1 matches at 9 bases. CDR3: CAIPQGDRANEKLFF. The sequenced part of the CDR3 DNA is TGTGCCATCCCTCAAGGGGACAGGGCTAATGAAAAG. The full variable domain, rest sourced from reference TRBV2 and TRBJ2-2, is EPEVTQTPSHQVTQMGQEVILRCVPISNHLYFYWYRQILGQKVEFLVSFYNNEISEKSEIFDDQFSVERPDGSNFTLKIRSTKLEDSAMYFCAIPQGDRANEKLFFGEGSRLTVL.